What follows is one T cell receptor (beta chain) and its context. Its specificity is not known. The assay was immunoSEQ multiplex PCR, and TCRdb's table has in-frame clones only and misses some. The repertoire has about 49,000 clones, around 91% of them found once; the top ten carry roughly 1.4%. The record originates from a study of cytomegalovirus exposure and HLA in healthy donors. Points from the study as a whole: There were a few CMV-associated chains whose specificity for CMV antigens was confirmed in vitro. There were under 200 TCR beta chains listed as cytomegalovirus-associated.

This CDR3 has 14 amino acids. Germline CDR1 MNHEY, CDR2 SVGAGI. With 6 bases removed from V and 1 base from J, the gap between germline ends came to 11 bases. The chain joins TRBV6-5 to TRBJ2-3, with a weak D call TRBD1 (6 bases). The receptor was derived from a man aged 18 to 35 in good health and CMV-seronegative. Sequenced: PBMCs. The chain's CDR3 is CASRRGYGTDTQYF. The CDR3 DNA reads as TGTGCCAGCAGAAGGGGGTACGGCACAGATACGCAGTATTTT.